These T cell receptor beta chains were read from a single sample in a study of blood T cell repertoires in COVID-19. Sequencing was performed with immunoSEQ multiplex PCR; in TCRdb, only in-frame clones are kept and a portion is missing. Among about 200,000 clones listed, about four fifths were seen once. The sample consisted of peripheral blood. These receptors came from a woman in her 50s with acute or convalescent COVID-19. CDR3s include the opening cysteine and the closing phenylalanine or tryptophan. Each record gives: D gene, J gene, clone size, V gene, CDR3 DNA, CDR3 protein. The D gene is left open where the match is weak. Clone sizes are given selectively: once, few, many, or a class where the clone is expanded.

-,TRBJ1-2,-,TRBV20-1,TGCAGTGCTGGCGGGATCTATGGCTACACCTTC,CSAGGIYGYTF
TRBD2,TRBJ2-5,-,TRBV6-5,TGTGCCAGCAGTTTGGGACTAGCGGGACCTCAAGAGACCCAGTACTTC,CASSLGLAGPQETQYF
TRBD1,TRBJ1-2,-,TRBV6-5,TGTGCCAGCAGTTACTCGAGACAGGGATATGGCTACACCTTC,CASSYSRQGYGYTF
TRBD1,TRBJ1-2,-,TRBV5-1,TGCGCCAGCAGCCCCCGACAGGGGATCGACGGCTACACCTTC,CASSPRQGIDGYTF
-,TRBJ1-1,-,TRBV18,TGTGCCAGCTCACTTGGCTTGGAAGCTTTCTTT,CASSLGLEAFF
TRBD1,TRBJ1-1,-,TRBV5-8,TGTGCCAGCAGCTTGGGACAGGGGGAGGCTACAAGGGCTTTCTTT,CASSLGQGEATRAFF
-,TRBJ2-1,-,TRBV2,TGTGCCAGCAGTGAAGCATTTGGACTCGCCTACAATGAGCAGTTCTTC,CASSEAFGLAYNEQFF
-,TRBJ2-1,-,TRBV5-5,TGTGCCAGCAGCTTGGTTTCTCCTACAGGGGAGCAGTTCTTC,CASSLVSPTGEQFF
-,TRBJ1-1,-,TRBV24-1,TGTGCCACCAGTGGGAGGGGGAACACTGAAGCTTTCTTT,CATSGRGNTEAFF
-,TRBJ2-2,-,TRBV7-8,TGTGCCAGCAGCCCGCGCGATACAGGGTACACCGGGGAGCTGTTTTTT,CASSPRDTGYTGELFF
TRBD1,TRBJ2-7,-,TRBV27,TGTGCCAGCGGGGACAGGGTCTACGAGCAGTACTTC,CASGDRVYEQYF
TRBD1,TRBJ2-1,-,TRBV27,TGTGCCAGCAGTTTAGCAGGGGGCAATGAGCAGTTCTTC,CASSLAGGNEQFF
-,TRBJ2-6,-,TRBV18,TGTGCCAGCTCACCGGTCGGTGGTGGGGCCAACGTCCTGACTTTC,CASSPVGGGANVLTF
-,TRBJ2-1,once,TRBV24-1,TGTGCCACCAGTGACCCACTAGGGGGACCCTACAATGAGCAGTTCTTC,CATSDPLGGPYNEQFF
-,TRBJ2-1,-,TRBV16,TGTGCCAGCAGCCAATTGGCGGGAAACTCCTACAATGAGCAGTTCTTC,CASSQLAGNSYNEQFF
TRBD2,TRBJ2-3,-,TRBV28,TGTGCCAGCAGTAGCCGACTAGCCGGTGATGCAGATACGCAGTATTTT,CASSSRLAGDADTQYF